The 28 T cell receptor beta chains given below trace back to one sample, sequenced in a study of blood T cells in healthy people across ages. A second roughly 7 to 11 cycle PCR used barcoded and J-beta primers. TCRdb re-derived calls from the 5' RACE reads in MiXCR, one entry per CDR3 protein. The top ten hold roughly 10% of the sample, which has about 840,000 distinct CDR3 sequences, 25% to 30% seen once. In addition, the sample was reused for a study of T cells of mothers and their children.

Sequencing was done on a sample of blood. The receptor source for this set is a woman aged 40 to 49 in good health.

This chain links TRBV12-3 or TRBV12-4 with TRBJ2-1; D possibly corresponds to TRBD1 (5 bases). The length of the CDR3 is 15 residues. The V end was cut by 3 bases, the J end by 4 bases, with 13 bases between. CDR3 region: CASSFSGRQYNEQFF. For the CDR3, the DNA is TGTGCCAGCAGTTTCTCAGGGCGGCAATACAATGAGCAGTTCTTC.

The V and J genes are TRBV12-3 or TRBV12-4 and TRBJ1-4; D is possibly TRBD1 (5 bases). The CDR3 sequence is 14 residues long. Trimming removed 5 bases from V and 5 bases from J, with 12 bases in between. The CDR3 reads CASSPGALNEKLFF. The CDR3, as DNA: TGTGCCAGCAGTCCCGGGGCTCTGAATGAAAAACTGTTTTTT.

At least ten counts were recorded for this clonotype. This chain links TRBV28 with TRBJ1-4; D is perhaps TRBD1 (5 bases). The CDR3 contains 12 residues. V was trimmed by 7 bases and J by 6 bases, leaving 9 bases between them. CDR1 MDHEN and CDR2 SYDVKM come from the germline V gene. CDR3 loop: CASKGWDEKLFF. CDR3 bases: TGTGCCAGCAAGGGGTGGGATGAAAAACTGTTTTTT.

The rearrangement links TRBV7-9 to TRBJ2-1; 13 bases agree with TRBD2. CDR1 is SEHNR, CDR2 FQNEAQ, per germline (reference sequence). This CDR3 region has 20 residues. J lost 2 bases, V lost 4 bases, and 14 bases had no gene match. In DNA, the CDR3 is TGTGCCAGCAGCTATCGAACCAGCGGACTAGCGGGAGACCCCTACAATGAGCAGTTCTTC. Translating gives CASSYRTSGLAGDPYNEQFF.

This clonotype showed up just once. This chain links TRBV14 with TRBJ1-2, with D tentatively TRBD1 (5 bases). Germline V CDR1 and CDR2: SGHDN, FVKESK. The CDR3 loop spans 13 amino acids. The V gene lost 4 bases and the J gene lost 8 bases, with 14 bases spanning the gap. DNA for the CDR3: TGTGCCAGCAGCCCCCTAGGGGAAAACGGCTACACCTTC. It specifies CASSPLGENGYTF.

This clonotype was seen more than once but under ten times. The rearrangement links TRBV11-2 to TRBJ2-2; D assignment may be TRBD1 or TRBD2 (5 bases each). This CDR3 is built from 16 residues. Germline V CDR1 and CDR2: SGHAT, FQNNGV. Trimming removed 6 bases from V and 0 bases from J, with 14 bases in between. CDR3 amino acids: CASRTWGRANTGELFF. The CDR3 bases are TGTGCCAGCAGGACGTGGGGGAGAGCGAACACCGGGGAGCTGTTTTTT.

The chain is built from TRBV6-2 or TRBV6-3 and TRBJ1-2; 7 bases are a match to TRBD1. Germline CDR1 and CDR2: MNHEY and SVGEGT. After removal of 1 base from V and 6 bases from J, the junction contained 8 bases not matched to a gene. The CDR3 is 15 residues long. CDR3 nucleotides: TGTGCCAGCAGTTACTGGTCGACAGGGTCAGATGGCTACACCTTC. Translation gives CASSYWSTGSDGYTF.

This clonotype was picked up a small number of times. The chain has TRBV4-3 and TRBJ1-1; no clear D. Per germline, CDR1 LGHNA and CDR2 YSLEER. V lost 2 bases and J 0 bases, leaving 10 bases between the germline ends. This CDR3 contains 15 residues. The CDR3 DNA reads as TGCGCCAGCAGCCAAACCCGGTCGGTGAACACTGAAGCTTTCTTT. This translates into CASSQTRSVNTEAFF.

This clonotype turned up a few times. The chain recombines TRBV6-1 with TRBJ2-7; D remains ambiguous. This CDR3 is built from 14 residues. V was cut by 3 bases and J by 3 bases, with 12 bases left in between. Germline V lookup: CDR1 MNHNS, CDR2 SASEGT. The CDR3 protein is CASSEVNQLYEQYF. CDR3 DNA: TGTGCCAGCAGTGAGGTTAATCAGCTCTACGAGCAGTACTTC.

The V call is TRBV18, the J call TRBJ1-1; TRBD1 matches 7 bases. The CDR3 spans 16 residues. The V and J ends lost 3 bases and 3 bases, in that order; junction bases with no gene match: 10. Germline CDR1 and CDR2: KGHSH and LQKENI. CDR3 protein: CASSPSTGTVDTEAFF. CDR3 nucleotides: TGTGCCAGCTCACCCTCGACAGGGACGGTAGACACTGAAGCTTTCTTT.

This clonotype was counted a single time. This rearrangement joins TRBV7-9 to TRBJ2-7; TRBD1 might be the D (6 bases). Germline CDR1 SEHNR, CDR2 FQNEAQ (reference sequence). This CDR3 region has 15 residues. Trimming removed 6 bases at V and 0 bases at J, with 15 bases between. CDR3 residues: CASSSRDKGSYEQYF. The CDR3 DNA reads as TGTGCCAGCAGTTCCCGGGACAAGGGCTCCTACGAGCAGTACTTC. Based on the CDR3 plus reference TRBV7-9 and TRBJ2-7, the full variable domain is DTGVSQNPRHKITKRGQNVTFRCDPISEHNRLYWYRQTLGQGPEFLTYFQNEAQLEKSRLLSDRFSAERPKGSFSTLEIQRTEQGDSAMYLCASSSRDKGSYEQYFGPGTRLTVT.

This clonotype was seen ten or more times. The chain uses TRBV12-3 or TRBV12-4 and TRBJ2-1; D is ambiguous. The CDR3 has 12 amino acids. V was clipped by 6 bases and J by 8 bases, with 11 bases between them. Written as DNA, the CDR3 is TGTGCCAGCAGCCTACATGGCTATGAGCAGTTCTTC. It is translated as CASSLHGYEQFF.

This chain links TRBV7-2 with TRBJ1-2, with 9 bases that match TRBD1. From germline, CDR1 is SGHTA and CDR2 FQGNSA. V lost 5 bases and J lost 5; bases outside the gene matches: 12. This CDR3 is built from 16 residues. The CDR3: CASSPQGTGLIYGYTF. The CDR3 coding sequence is TGTGCCAGCAGCCCCCAAGGGACAGGGCTAATTTATGGCTACACCTTC.

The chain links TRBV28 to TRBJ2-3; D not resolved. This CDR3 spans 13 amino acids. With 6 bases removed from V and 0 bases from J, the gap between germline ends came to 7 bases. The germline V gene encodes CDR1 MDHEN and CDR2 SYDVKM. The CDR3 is CASRSDSTDTQYF. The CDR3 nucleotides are TGTGCCAGCAGATCCGACAGCACAGATACGCAGTATTTT.

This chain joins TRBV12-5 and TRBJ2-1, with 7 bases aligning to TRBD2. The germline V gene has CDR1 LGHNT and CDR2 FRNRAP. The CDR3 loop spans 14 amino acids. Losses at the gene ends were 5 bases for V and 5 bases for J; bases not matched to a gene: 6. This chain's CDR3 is CASGKSGANNEQFF. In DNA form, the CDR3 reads TGTGCTAGTGGTAAAAGCGGGGCAAACAATGAGCAGTTCTTC.

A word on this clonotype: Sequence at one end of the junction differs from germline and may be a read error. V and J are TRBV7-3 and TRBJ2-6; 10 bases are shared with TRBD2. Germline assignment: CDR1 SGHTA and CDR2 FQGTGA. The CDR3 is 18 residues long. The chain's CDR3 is CTSGGGSRWSSGANVLTF. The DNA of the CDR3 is TGTACCAGCGGGGGGGGTAGCAGGTGGAGCTCTGGGGCCAACGTCCTGACTTTC. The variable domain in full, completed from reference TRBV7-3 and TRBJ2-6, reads GAGVSQTPSNKVTEKGKYVELRCDPISGHTALYWYRQSLGQGPEFLIYFQGTGAADDSGLPNDRFFAVRPEGSVSTLKIQRTERGDSAVYLCTSGGGSRWSSGANVLTFGAGSRLTVL.

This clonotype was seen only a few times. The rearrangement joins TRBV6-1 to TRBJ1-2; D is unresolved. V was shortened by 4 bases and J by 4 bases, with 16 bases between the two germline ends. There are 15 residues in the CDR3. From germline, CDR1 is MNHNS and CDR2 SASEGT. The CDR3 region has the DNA TGTGCCAGCAGTGTATCAGCAACAACCCCCTATGGCTACACCTTC. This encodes CASSVSATTPYGYTF.

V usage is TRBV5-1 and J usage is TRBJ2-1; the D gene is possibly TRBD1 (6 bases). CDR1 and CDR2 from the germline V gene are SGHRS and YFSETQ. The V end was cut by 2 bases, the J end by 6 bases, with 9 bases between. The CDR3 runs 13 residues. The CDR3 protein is CASSFLDSNEQFF. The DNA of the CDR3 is TGCGCCAGCAGCTTTTTGGACAGCAATGAGCAGTTCTTC.

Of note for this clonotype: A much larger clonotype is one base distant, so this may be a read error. The CDR3 loop reads CARSLWRGGINEQFF. DNA of the CDR3: TGTGCCCGCAGTTTATGGCGGGGGGGCATCAATGAGCAGTTCTTC. The chain carries TRBV27 and TRBJ2-1; the match to TRBD2 covers 9 bases. Germline V CDR1 and CDR2: MNHEY, SMNVEV (reference sequence). The CDR3 spans 15 residues.

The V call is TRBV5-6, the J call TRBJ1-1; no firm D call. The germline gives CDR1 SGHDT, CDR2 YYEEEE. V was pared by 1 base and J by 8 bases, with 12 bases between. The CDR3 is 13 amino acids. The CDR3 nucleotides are TGTGCCAGCAGCTTGTTTTCTAGGGCGGAAGCTTTCTTT. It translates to CASSLFSRAEAFF.

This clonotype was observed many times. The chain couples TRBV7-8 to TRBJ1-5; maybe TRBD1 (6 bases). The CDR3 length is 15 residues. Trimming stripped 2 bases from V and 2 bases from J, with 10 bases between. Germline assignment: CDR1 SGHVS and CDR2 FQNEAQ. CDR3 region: CASSLLGGGNQPQHF. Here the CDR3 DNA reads TGTGCCAGCAGCTTATTAGGGGGTGGCAATCAGCCCCAGCATTTT.

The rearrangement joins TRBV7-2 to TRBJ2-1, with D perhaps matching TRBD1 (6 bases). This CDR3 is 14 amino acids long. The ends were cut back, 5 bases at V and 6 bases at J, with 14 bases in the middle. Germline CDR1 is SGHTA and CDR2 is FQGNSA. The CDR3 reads CASSPGTIGNEQFF. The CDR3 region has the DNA TGTGCCAGCAGCCCCGGGACAATCGGCAATGAGCAGTTCTTC.

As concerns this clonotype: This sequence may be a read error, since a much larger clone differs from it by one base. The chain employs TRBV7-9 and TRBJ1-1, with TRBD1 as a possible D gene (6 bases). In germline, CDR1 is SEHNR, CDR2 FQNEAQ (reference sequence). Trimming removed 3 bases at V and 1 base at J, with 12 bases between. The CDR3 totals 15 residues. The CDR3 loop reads CASSFLGRGNTEAFF. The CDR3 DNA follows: TGTGCCAGCAGCTTCCTCGGCAGGGGGAACACTGAAGCTTTCTTT.

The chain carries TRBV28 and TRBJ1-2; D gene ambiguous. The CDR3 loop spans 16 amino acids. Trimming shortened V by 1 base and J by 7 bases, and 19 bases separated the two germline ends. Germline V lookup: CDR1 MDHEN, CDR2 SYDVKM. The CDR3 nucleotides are TGTGCCAGCAGTTTATTAAAGGCCCCATTATCCTGTGGCTACACCTTC. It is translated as CASSLLKAPLSCGYTF.

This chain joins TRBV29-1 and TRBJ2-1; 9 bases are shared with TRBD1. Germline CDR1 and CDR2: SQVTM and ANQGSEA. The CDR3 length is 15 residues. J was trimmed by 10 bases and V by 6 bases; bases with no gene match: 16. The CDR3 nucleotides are TGCAGCGTCTCATATCCGGGACAGGGAAGACGAGAGCAGTTCTTC. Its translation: CSVSYPGQGRREQFF.

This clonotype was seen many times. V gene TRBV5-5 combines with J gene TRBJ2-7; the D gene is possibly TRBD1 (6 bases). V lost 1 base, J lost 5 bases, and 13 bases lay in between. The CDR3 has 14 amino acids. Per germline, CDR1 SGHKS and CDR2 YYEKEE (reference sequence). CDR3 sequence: CASSLWLGANEQYF. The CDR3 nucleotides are TGTGCCAGCAGCTTGTGGCTGGGGGCCAACGAGCAGTACTTC.

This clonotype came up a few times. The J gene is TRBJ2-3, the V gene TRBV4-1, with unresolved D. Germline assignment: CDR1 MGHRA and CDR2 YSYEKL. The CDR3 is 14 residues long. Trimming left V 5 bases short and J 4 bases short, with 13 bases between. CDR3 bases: TGCGCCAGCAGCAAAGGTATGCCGGCAGATACGCAGTATTTT. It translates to CASSKGMPADTQYF.

The CDR3 DNA reads TGTGCCAGCAGTTTAAAATATGACAGGGGCGACACTGAAGCTTTCTTT. Amino acid sequence: CASSLKYDRGDTEAFF. The chain combines TRBV28 with TRBJ1-1; 8 bases are shared with TRBD1. The V gene end was trimmed by 2 bases and the J gene end by 3 bases; junction bases not matched to a gene: 8. CDR1 is MDHEN and CDR2 is SYDVKM in the germline V gene. The CDR3 consists of 16 residues.